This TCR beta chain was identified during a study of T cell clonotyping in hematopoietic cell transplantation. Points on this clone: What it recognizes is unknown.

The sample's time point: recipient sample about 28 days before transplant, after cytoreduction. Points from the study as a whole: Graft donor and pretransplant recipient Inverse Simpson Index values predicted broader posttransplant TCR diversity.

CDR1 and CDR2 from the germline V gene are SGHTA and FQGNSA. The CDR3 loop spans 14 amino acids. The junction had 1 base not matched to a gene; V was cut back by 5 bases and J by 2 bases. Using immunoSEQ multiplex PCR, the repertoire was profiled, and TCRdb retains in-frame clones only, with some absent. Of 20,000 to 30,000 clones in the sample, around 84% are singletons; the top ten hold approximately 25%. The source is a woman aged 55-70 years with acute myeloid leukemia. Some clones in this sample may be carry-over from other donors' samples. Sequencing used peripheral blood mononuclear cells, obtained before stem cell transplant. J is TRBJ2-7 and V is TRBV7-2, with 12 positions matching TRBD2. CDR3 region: CASSRTSGAYEQYF. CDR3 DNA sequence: TGTGCCAGCAGCAGGACTAGCGGGGCCTACGAGCAGTACTTC.